This T cell receptor beta chain was found in a study of T cell responses to AZD1222 COVID-19 vaccine. Some clones are missing from TCRdb's copy, which holds only in-frame ones; the method was immunoSEQ multiplex PCR. In the table there are around 120,000 clones, 88% of which are singletons. This clone was counted a single time. Trimming pared 7 bases from V and 7 bases from J, leaving 19 bases between. Per germline, CDR1 MGHRA and CDR2 YSYEKL. The CDR3 consists of 15 residues. The chain carries TRBV4-1 and TRBJ2-2; possibly TRBD2 for D (5 bases). This specimen was peripheral blood, taken on day 0 of MenACWY control vaccination. The receptor's source is an adult in good health. CDR3 DNA: TGCGCCAGCATGGAGGTTTTTGGGGTTTACGGGGAGCTGTTTTTT. Amino acids: CASMEVFGVYGELFF.